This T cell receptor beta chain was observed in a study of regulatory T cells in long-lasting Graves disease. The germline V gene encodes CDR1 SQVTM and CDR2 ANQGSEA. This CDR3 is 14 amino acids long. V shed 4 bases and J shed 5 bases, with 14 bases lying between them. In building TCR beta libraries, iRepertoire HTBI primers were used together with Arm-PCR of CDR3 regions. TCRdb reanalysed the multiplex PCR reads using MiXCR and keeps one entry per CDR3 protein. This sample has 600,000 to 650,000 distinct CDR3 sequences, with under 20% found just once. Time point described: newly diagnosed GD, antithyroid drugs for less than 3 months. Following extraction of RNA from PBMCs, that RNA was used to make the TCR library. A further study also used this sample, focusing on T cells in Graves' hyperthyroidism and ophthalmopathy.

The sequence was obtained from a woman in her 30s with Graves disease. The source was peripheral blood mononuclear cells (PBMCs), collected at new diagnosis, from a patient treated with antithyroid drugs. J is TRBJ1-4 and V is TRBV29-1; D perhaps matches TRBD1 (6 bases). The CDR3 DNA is TGCAGCGTTGGAAGGTGGGGGCCCAATGAAAAACTGTTTTTT. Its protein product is CSVGRWGPNEKLFF.